The rows below give T cell receptor beta chains drawn from one sample of a study of patients and donors after allogeneic stem cell transplantation. TCRdb ran MiXCR on the RT-PCR reads and lists one entry per CDR3 protein. Found here are more than 75,000 distinct CDR3 sequences, roughly 5.2% of them singletons; the top ten hold about 3%. The sample consisted of blood, either unsorted or a sorted T cell fraction (not recorded which). Every receptor here comes from a human donor who was either an allogeneic HSCT recipient or a stem cell or donor lymphocyte infusion donor (not recorded which). It is not recorded whose cells these are; they may come from a transplant donor. Each CDR3 is given with its conserved first and last residue. D genes are given only for firm matches. For some rows the clone size is stated as once, few or many, or as a class when expanded; others skip it.

V,size,J,D,CDR3,DNA
TRBV5-1,many,TRBJ2-1,TRBD2,CASSFTSGRINEQFF,TGCGCCAGCAGCTTTACTAGCGGGAGGATTAATGAGCAGTTCTTC
TRBV19,many,TRBJ2-2,.,CASSIRLPANTGELFF,TGTGCCAGTAGTATTAGACTACCAGCGAACACCGGGGAGCTGTTTTTT
TRBV5-8,many,TRBJ1-1,.,CASSLFIQGNTEAFF,TGTGCCAGCAGCTTGTTCATCCAGGGAAACACTGAAGCTTTCTTT
TRBV14,few,TRBJ2-4,.,CASSPRGSKNIQYF,TGTGCCAGCAGCCCTAGGGGAAGCAAAAACATTCAGTACTTC
TRBV20-1,many,TRBJ1-2,.,CSARGDYGYTF,TGCAGTGCTAGGGGGGACTATGGCTACACCTTC
TRBV27,.,TRBJ1-1,.,CASTPRALLNTEAFF,TGTGCCAGCACCCCGAGGGCTCTCTTAAACACTGAAGCTTTCTTT
TRBV27,.,TRBJ2-2,TRBD2,CASRLAGGPGNTGELFF,TGTGCCAGCAGGCTAGCGGGAGGGCCGGGCAACACCGGGGAGCTGTTTTTT
TRBV27,many,TRBJ2-3,TRBD1,CASSSWTGGTDTQYF,TGTGCCAGCAGTTCTTGGACAGGGGGCACAGATACGCAGTATTTT
TRBV7-2,many,TRBJ1-2,.,CASSLSGLEAYGYTF,TGTGCCAGCAGCTTAAGTGGCCTAGAGGCCTATGGCTACACCTTC
TRBV20-1,many,TRBJ1-1,TRBD1,CSAKTGGFTEAFF,TGCAGTGCTAAGACAGGGGGGTTCACTGAAGCTTTCTTT
TRBV6-1,many,TRBJ2-1,TRBD1,CASGVGQGRGEQFF,TGTGCCAGCGGGGTAGGACAGGGGCGGGGTGAGCAGTTCTTC
TRBV29-1,many,TRBJ2-1,TRBD2,CSVEDAGGPKNEQFF,TGCAGCGTTGAAGATGCGGGAGGGCCGAAGAATGAGCAGTTCTTC
TRBV20-1,many,TRBJ2-5,TRBD2,CSAQLPRLAVKETQYF,TGCAGTGCTCAACTACCCAGACTAGCGGTTAAAGAGACCCAGTACTTC
TRBV3-1,many,TRBJ1-2,.,CASSQAGSRGGEGYTF,TGTGCCAGCAGCCAAGCGGGCAGCCGAGGTGGGGAAGGCTACACCTTC
TRBV18,many,TRBJ1-1,.,CASSVTEKNTEAFF,TGTGCCAGCTCGGTGACAGAAAAGAACACTGAAGCTTTCTTT
TRBV6-5,many,TRBJ1-2,.,CASSYSTVQGSNYGYTF,TGTGCCAGCAGTTACTCGACAGTTCAGGGTTCTAACTATGGCTACACCTTC
TRBV12-3/TRBV12-4,.,TRBJ2-1,TRBD2,CASSLQTSGGHEQFF,TGTGCCAGCAGTTTACAAACTAGCGGGGGCCATGAGCAGTTCTTC
TRBV6-4,many,TRBJ2-6,.,CASSALGGAGANVLTF,TGTGCCAGCAGCGCCCTGGGCGGTGCTGGGGCCAACGTCCTGACTTTC
TRBV24-1,.,TRBJ2-1,TRBD2,CATSDTSGRAINEQFF,TGTGCCACCAGTGATACCAGCGGGAGGGCCATCAATGAGCAGTTCTTC
TRBV3-1,many,TRBJ1-2,.,CASSQISNYGYTF,TGTGCCAGCAGCCAAATTTCTAACTATGGCTACACCTTC
TRBV5-1,many,TRBJ2-1,TRBD2,CASSPRTSGNEQFF,TGCGCCAGCAGCCCTCGGACTAGCGGGAATGAGCAGTTCTTC
TRBV5-1,many,TRBJ1-1,.,CASSSGPQVGTEAFF,TGCGCCAGCAGCTCGGGACCCCAAGTTGGCACTGAAGCTTTCTTT
TRBV4-1,many,TRBJ2-7,.,CASSHPRGEQYF,TGCGCCAGCAGCCATCCTCGGGGCGAGCAGTACTTC
TRBV19,many,TRBJ1-2,.,CASSWDTDNYGYTF,TGTGCCAGTAGTTGGGACACTGATAACTATGGCTACACCTTC
TRBV4-2,many,TRBJ2-1,.,CASSQEGTGPYNEQFF,TGTGCCAGCAGCCAAGAAGGGACGGGCCCCTACAATGAGCAGTTCTTC
TRBV29-1,many,TRBJ1-2,.,CSVGLGTSGYTF,TGCAGCGTTGGGTTAGGTACCTCGGGCTACACCTTC
TRBV4-2,.,TRBJ2-5,TRBD2,CASSQASGPQETQYF,TGTGCCAGCAGCCAAGCTAGCGGGCCCCAAGAGACCCAGTACTTC
TRBV5-1,.,TRBJ2-1,TRBD2,CASIPFGTSGYNEQFF,TGCGCCAGCATCCCTTTCGGGACTAGCGGTTACAATGAGCAGTTCTTC
TRBV2,many,TRBJ1-2,.,CASSQTYGYTF,TGTGCCAGCAGCCAGACCTATGGCTACACCTTC
TRBV23-1,many,TRBJ1-1,.,CASSPGEGQRQAFF,TGCGCCAGCAGCCCAGGGGAAGGACAGAGACAAGCTTTCTTT
TRBV7-3,many,TRBJ2-1,TRBD2,CASSSSGGRGEQFF,TGTGCCAGCAGCTCTAGCGGGGGCAGGGGTGAGCAGTTCTTC
TRBV7-9,medium-sized,TRBJ1-2,TRBD1,CASSTRDRLDYGYTF,TGTGCCAGCAGCACCCGGGACAGATTGGACTATGGCTACACCTTC
TRBV5-1,many,TRBJ1-2,TRBD1,CASSPSDRGYRGYTF,TGCGCCAGCAGCCCCTCGGACAGGGGCTATCGTGGCTACACCTTC
TRBV9,.,TRBJ2-2,TRBD1,CASSGKMGTGGAGELFF,TGTGCCAGCAGCGGAAAGATGGGGACAGGGGGCGCGGGGGAGCTGTTTTTT
TRBV5-1,many,TRBJ2-1,.,CASSLGPSDYNEQFF,TGCGCCAGCAGCTTGGGCCCCTCTGATTACAATGAGCAGTTCTTC
TRBV5-1,few,TRBJ2-7,.,CASSLGTPAYEQYF,TGCGCCAGCAGCTTGGGGACACCCGCCTACGAGCAGTACTTC
TRBV4-2,many,TRBJ2-7,.,CASSQSEGEQYF,TGTGCCAGCAGCCAGTCCGAAGGCGAGCAGTACTTC
TRBV10-3,many,TRBJ1-1,.,CASKRGREGTEAFF,TGTGCCTCAAAGAGAGGCAGGGAGGGAACTGAAGCTTTCTTT
TRBV9,many,TRBJ1-1,.,CASSAAGWMNTEAFF,TGTGCCAGCAGCGCCGCGGGGTGGATGAACACTGAAGCTTTCTTT
TRBV3-1,many,TRBJ2-7,.,CASSPRTYTGRYEQYF,TGTGCCAGCAGCCCAAGAACCTACACAGGGCGGTACGAGCAGTACTTC
TRBV2,many,TRBJ2-5,TRBD1,CASKGQGGAETQYF,TGTGCCAGCAAGGGACAGGGGGGCGCGGAGACCCAGTACTTC
TRBV25-1,many,TRBJ2-5,.,CASSEFSIETQYF,TGTGCCAGCAGTGAATTTAGCATCGAGACCCAGTACTTC
TRBV12-3/TRBV12-4,many,TRBJ1-1,TRBD1,CASSPTGGAAEAFF,TGTGCCAGCAGTCCCACAGGGGGCGCGGCTGAAGCTTTCTTT
TRBV5-6,many,TRBJ2-3,.,CASSPVRSTDTQYF,TGTGCCAGCAGCCCGGTCAGGTCCACAGATACGCAGTATTTT
TRBV27,many,TRBJ2-1,TRBD2,CASSPLSGRAKSNEQFF,TGTGCCAGCAGTCCTCTTAGCGGGAGGGCCAAAAGCAATGAGCAGTTCTTC
TRBV7-8,.,TRBJ1-1,TRBD1,CASSIGQVALGTEAFF,TGTGCCAGCAGCATAGGACAGGTGGCGTTGGGGACTGAAGCTTTCTTT
TRBV12-3/TRBV12-4,.,TRBJ1-4,.,CASSLDGGQPYEKLFF,TGTGCCAGCAGTTTAGATGGGGGACAACCTTATGAAAAACTGTTTTTT
TRBV7-9,many,TRBJ1-1,.,CASSVKDTTEAFF,TGTGCCAGCAGCGTAAAGGATACGACTGAAGCTTTCTTT